This entry lists 14 T cell receptor beta chains sequenced from one sample in a study of blood T cell repertoires in COVID-19. Assay used: immunoSEQ multiplex PCR; TCRdb lists only in-frame clones, some missing. The data contain around 150,000 clones, approximately 80% of them singletons. The specimen sequenced was peripheral blood. The receptor source for this set is a man in his fifties or sixties with acute or convalescent COVID-19.

The rearrangement uses TRBV10-2 and TRBJ2-1; D is undetermined. The length of the CDR3 is 12 residues. V was shortened by 6 bases and J by 6 bases, with 9 bases between the two germline ends. The V gene's germline CDR1 is WSHSY and CDR2 SAAADI. CDR3 sequence reads: CASRGPSNEQFF. CDR3 in DNA: TGCGCCAGCAGGGGCCCGTCCAATGAGCAGTTCTTC.

This chain joins TRBV2 and TRBJ2-7; TRBD2 agrees at 10 bases. After removal of 8 bases from V and 6 bases from J, the junction contained 13 bases not matched to a gene. The CDR3 extends over 15 amino acids. Germline CDR1 is SNHLY and CDR2 is FYNNEI. The CDR3 reads CASDTAGGGSREQYV. DNA of the CDR3: TGTGCCAGCGACACAGCGGGGGGGGGCTCCCGCGAGCAGTACGTC.

The chain uses TRBV5-3 and TRBJ2-7, with 7 bases fitting TRBD2. TRBV5-3 is classed as an ORF, of uncertain function. J lost 4 bases, V lost 0 bases, and 7 bases had no gene match. The CDR3 sequence is 15 residues long. CDR3 coding DNA: TGTGCCAGAAGCTTGGCCCTTGTGCGGGAGTACGAGCAGTACGTC. Protein product: CARSLALVREYEQYV.

The chain joins TRBV15 to TRBJ1-1, with D possibly being TRBD1 (5 bases). CDR1 and CDR2 (germline): LNHNV, YYDKDF (reference sequence). The length of the CDR3 is 16 residues. Trimming removed 1 base at V and 4 bases at J, with 16 bases between. This CDR3 is CATSRGQGIGSTEAFF. The CDR3 region has the DNA TGTGCCACCAGCAGAGGTCAGGGAATCGGGTCCACTGAAGCTTTCTTT.

The chain recombines TRBV2 with TRBJ1-2; the match to TRBD1 covers 8 bases. Germline V CDR1 and CDR2: SNHLY, FYNNEI. V lost 5 bases, J lost 3 bases, and 8 bases stayed unmatched. CDR3 length: 15 residues. This chain's CDR3 is CASSFQGASDYGYTF. CDR3 nucleotides: TGTGCCAGCAGTTTCCAGGGGGCGTCGGACTATGGCTACACCTTC.

V gene TRBV7-3 combines with J gene TRBJ2-3; 13 nucleotides match TRBD2. There are 15 residues in the CDR3. V lost 5 bases, J lost 5 bases, and 4 bases stayed unmatched. Germline loops: CDR1 SGHTA, CDR2 FQGTGA. DNA for the CDR3: TGTGCCAGCAGCCCCGGACTAGCGGGGGTAGATACGCAGTATTTT. It yields the protein CASSPGLAGVDTQYF.

This sequence joins TRBV5-1 and TRBJ1-2; D ambiguous. V was cut by 2 bases and J by 2 bases, with 4 bases left in between. The CDR3 runs 12 residues. The germline V gene has CDR1 SGHRS and CDR2 YFSETQ. CDR3 in DNA: TGCGCCAGCAGCTTCGAGAACTATGGCTACACCTTC. Protein sequence: CASSFENYGYTF.

In this sample, this clone turned up a few times. The rearrangement uses TRBV29-1 and TRBJ1-3; perhaps TRBD1 as D (6 bases). The CDR3 length is 13 residues. Germline V CDR1 and CDR2: SQVTM, ANQGSEA. V lost 3 bases, J lost 4 bases, and 10 bases lay in between. The CDR3 loop is CSVESQGGNTIYF. CDR3 sequence (DNA): TGCAGCGTTGAGTCCCAGGGGGGAAACACCATATATTTT.

The rearrangement joins TRBV27 to TRBJ2-3, with 7 positions matching TRBD1. The CDR3 contains 14 residues. Germline lookup yields CDR1 MNHEY and CDR2 SMNVEV (reference sequence). The ends lost 4 bases at V and 2 bases at J; junction bases unmatched: 3. The CDR3: CASSSGTATDTQYF. The CDR3 region has the DNA TGTGCCAGCAGTTCCGGGACAGCCACAGATACGCAGTATTTT.

This clone was observed a single time. The CDR3 nucleotides read TGTGCCAGCAGCCCTCCGGGGGAGACCCAGTACTTC. This gives the protein CASSPPGETQYF. The chain employs TRBV7-8 and TRBJ2-5; TRBD2 might be the D (5 bases). This CDR3 region has 12 residues. Trimming took off 5 bases at V and 5 bases at J, with 9 bases between the two ends. Germline V CDR1 and CDR2: SGHVS, FQNEAQ. The full variable domain, its missing parts supplied by reference TRBV7-8 and TRBJ2-5, is GAGVSQSPRYKVAKRGQDVALRCDPISGHVSLFWYQQALGQGPEFLTYFQNEAQLDKSGLPSDRFFAERPEGSVSTLKIQRTQQEDSAVYLCASSPPGETQYFGPGTRLLVL.

The chain combines TRBV4-1 with TRBJ1-2; maybe TRBD1 (5 bases). Trimming removed 1 base at V and 2 bases at J, with 20 bases between. This CDR3 is built from 18 residues. Germline assignment: CDR1 MGHRA and CDR2 YSYEKL. The CDR3 nucleotides read TGCGCCAGCAGCCAAGTGTTAATCGGGAGAGGGGAAAACTATGGCTACACCTTC. Its protein is CASSQVLIGRGENYGYTF.

The CDR3 region is CASSFGQGAANEQFF. In nucleotides, the CDR3 is TGTGCCAGCAGCTTCGGACAGGGGGCGGCCAATGAGCAGTTCTTC. This chain connects TRBV7-9 to TRBJ2-1; 11 bases align to TRBD1. This CDR3 has 15 amino acids. Germline-derived CDR1 and CDR2 are SEHNR and FQNEAQ (reference sequence). V lost 3 bases and J lost 6; bases outside the gene matches: 4.

The chain recombines TRBV2 with TRBJ2-5, with D perhaps matching TRBD2 (5 bases). V was pared by 0 bases and J by 4 bases, with 9 bases between. The germline V gene has CDR1 SNHLY and CDR2 FYNNEI. This CDR3 is 14 amino acids long. The CDR3: CASSEAGVLETQYF. For the CDR3, the DNA is TGTGCCAGCAGTGAAGCCGGGGTTCTAGAGACCCAGTACTTC. The full variable domain, completed using reference TRBV2 and TRBJ2-5, is EPEVTQTPSHQVTQMGQEVILRCVPISNHLYFYWYRQILGQKVEFLVSFYNNEISEKSEIFDDQFSVERPDGSNFTLKIRSTKLEDSAMYFCASSEAGVLETQYFGPGTRLLVL.

This clone was counted only a few times. This chain joins TRBV5-1 and TRBJ1-3; maybe TRBD1 (5 bases). Trimming stripped 2 bases from V and 0 bases from J, with 9 bases between. This CDR3 comprises 15 residues. CDR1 is SGHRS, CDR2 YFSETQ, per germline. CDR3 bases: TGCGCCAGCAGCTTTGCGGGGGACTCTGGAAACACCATATATTTT. Translated, it gives CASSFAGDSGNTIYF.